This T cell receptor (beta chain) is from a study of cytomegalovirus exposure and HLA in healthy donors (dated by TCRdb to about 2017). Regarding the complete study: An earlier analysis of about 560 of the donors reported 276 Gb of sequence data and 95 million to 140 million unique TCR beta sequences obtained from about 170 million T cells. An early release covering 550 to 700 HLA-typed donors comprised approximately 290 gigabases of sequencing data and 65 million to 100 million unique TCR sequences. Of the roughly 400 genotyped donors, less than 85% were placed in the genetic ancestry cluster associated with self-reported Caucasian donors. The study was designed to test whether signatures of past pathogen exposure could be identified by cataloging public T cell receptors. The study used immunosequencing to profile the T cell repertoires of some 600 subjects and linked those repertoires to cytomegalovirus serostatus. Along with the roughly 610-subject first cohort, a separate validation cohort of some 130 different subjects was used. The study combined high-throughput TCR immunosequencing, statistical association of individual TCRs with disease status, and machine learning to predict cytomegalovirus infection status. A later analysis re-analyzed previously published TCR beta repertoires from about 730 donors and added high-resolution HLA genotyping to study TCR occurrence patterns. In the later analysis, no new phenotypic data were used to find candidate immune exposures; instead, reliance was placed on TCR beta sequences and their occurrence across donors. An earlier analysis of approximately 500 of the donors applied high-throughput TCR beta sequencing to assess whether each TCR beta V gene segment acted as functional or pseudogenic. Alongside the repertoire data, information on donor age, sex, ethnicity and CMV serostatus was compiled. A later genetic analysis used genome-wide SNP genotypes for about three fifths of the 666 donors, treating that subset as a discovery cohort. Every repertoire in the discovery cohort had been generated on one and the same sequencing platform. HLA typing covered class I and class II loci at four-digit resolution. The number of typed donors differed by locus: roughly 620-630 for A, B, C, DRB1 and DQB1; 522 for DQA1; 606 for DPA1; and about 470 for DPB1. A few DR-DQ haplotypes were treated as single units for association and clustering because of strong linkage in the cohort. On average, around 230,000 unique TCR beta nucleotide sequences were sequenced per donor among 398 genotyped donors of the cohort, with 15% to 20% of those sequences being non-productive.

V is cut back by 5 bases and J by 11 bases, with 7 bases in the junction unmatched. Counted from cysteine to phenylalanine, this CDR3 has 13 amino acids. Of the read, only the CDR3 DNA is kept; its 39 bases are in frame from base 1. CDR1 and CDR2 are drawn from the germline V gene (reference sequence): SEHNR, FQNEAQ. This clone was counted a few times. This receptor's antigen is unknown. No much larger clone exists at a distance of one base, and base qualities are not known. The full study reports these points: Several of the top co-occurrence clusters appeared to be linked to parvovirus B19, influenza, CMV and Epstein-Barr virus, according to a later analysis. Correlated functional status among segregating V segments might reflect linkage disequilibrium, but an unknown experimental factor could not be ruled out. Across donors, most TCR sequences were observed very rarely, whereas some public TCRs were present in many individuals. A further reported finding was that TCR beta sequences accurately predicted the HLA-A and HLA-B alleles for most subjects in the first cohort. Compared with the roughly 700-donor mean, donors in an Asian-associated ancestry cluster had fewer N-insertions in productive TCRs, according to a later genetic analysis. Over 15 rarely observed V segments, including chromosome 9 orphons, were excluded from the earlier analysis of a few hundred of the donors because counts were too low. The study listed 170 or so TCR beta chains as associated with cytomegalovirus. A cluster of highly shared sequence variants was judged likely to represent a technical artifact of the sequencing pipeline. Strong co-occurrence of HLA alleles, especially DR and DQ, made assigning TCR associations to individual alleles difficult. Most CMV-associated TCR beta chains appeared to be HLA-restricted in a later analysis, and the HLA associations seemed to be driven largely by CMV exposure. Some IMGT-functional V segments, including TRBV6-2 and TRBV6-3, could not be distinguished by the 87-base-pair reads and were therefore excluded. It was suggested by the authors that the approach could potentially be generalized to other disease states and immunological phenotypes. Roughly uniform sequencing depth across donors was assumed in presence/absence analyses, although this assumption may not hold. An earlier analysis of 450 to 750 of the donors showed that most TCR beta V segments appeared in productive rearrangements either about 90% or about 30% of the time, which broadly matched IMGT annotations. This cohort had only TCR beta chains sequenced, and the lack of alpha or paired-chain data limited which features could be detected. The only immune exposure information available for the cohort was CMV serostatus. A later analysis associated 15,000 or so TCR beta sequences with specific HLA alleles at a false discovery rate of 0.05. In a later genetic analysis, a missense DCLRE1C variant was associated with V-gene and J-gene trimming of TCR beta chains, and the association was replicated in an independent cohort. In a later analysis, the rate of TCR association differed among HLA loci, with DRB1 alleles having the most associated TCRs and HLA-C alleles having the fewest. In vitro tests confirmed that a few of the cytomegalovirus-associated TCR beta chains recognize cytomegalovirus antigens. In a later analysis, HLA-associated TCR beta chains were found to be more clonally expanded and to have lower generation probabilities than equally common non-associated chains. HLA typing was unavailable for some donors at each locus, so association tests used only the typed subset. The classifier was reported to diagnose cytomegalovirus status with high specificity and sensitivity in both the original and validation cohorts.

Libraries were constructed by the immunoSEQ multiplex PCR assay. The multiplex PCR relied on a mix of 60 forward primers for TCR Vbeta segments and 13 reverse primers for TCR Jbeta segments. The CDR3 region of rearranged TCR beta genes was amplified from genomic DNA with a multiplex PCR assay. Amplified TCR beta libraries were sequenced as 87-base-pair reads on the Illumina HiSeq System. The authors' analysis ran thus. In a later analysis, tens of millions of unique TCR beta chains were counted across the roughly 670 repertoires, and roughly 11 million of these chains were shared by at least two donors. Raw reads were error-corrected and collapsed into unique sequences by a nearest-neighbor algorithm in which closely related sequences were merged to remove PCR and sequencing errors. Alignment of CDR3 sequences to IMGT reference sequences was used to assign V, D and J gene segments. For a sequence to be retained, a match of at least six nucleotides was required to both a V gene segment and a J gene segment. A rearrangement was called productive if the CDR3 had no stop codons and remained in frame with V and J, and every other rearrangement was called non-productive. CDR3 was defined according to IMGT convention as the region running from the second conserved V-encoded cysteine to the conserved J-encoded phenylalanine. In an earlier analysis of approximately 500 of the donors, sequences lacking an unambiguous match to a single V gene segment were excluded. In an earlier analysis of 587 of the donors, a V segment was called functional when productive rearrangements were above 56.7%, and segregating when the standard deviation between donors exceeded 5%. A statistical classification framework was built to diagnose cytomegalovirus status from the catalog of TCR beta chain sequences. V and J gene assignment, in a later analysis, came from comparing TCR nucleotide sequences with IMGT/GENE-DB human TR gene sequences. The TCRdist pipeline was used in a later analysis to assign CDR3 sequences and most-parsimonious VDJ recombination scenarios. In a later analysis, each TCR beta chain was defined by its CDR3 amino acid sequence together with its V-gene family, and reads lacking a unique V-gene family were excluded. To address suspected cross-contamination and a sequencing artifact, a later analysis removed under 600 highly shared, low-generation-probability nucleotide sequences. In a later analysis, a clonal expansion index for each public chain was calculated from normalized within-repertoire ranks of inferred template counts. Generation probabilities in a later analysis came from a VDJ recombination model fitted to out-of-frame rearrangements, and those results were checked against IGoR. In a later analysis, TCR-TCR, TCR-HLA and TCR-CMV co-occurrence was scored with hypergeometric tests, and a repertoire-size bias correction was applied to TCR pairs. False discovery rates were estimated in a later analysis by permuting HLA or CMV assignments 20 times. In a later analysis, co-occurring TCRs were grouped with DBSCAN, and TCRdist sequence similarity was added when clustering was performed within HLA-allele-positive subsets. For co-occurrence clustering, repertoires with fewer than 30,000 or more than 120,000 public chains were excluded, along with a handful of repertoires with anomalous nucleotide sharing. TCRdb holds this immuneACCESS table with in-frame rearrangements only. Some clones are missing; in checked studies, unresolved V genes explain under half, and the rest has no known cause. V and J calls and clone size are copied from that table; D and trimming were computed from the DNA. The sample yields about 140,000 clones; just over 65% were counted once. The top ten clones comprise under 7.5% of the sample.

The cohort was made up of 650 to 700 healthy bone marrow donors. All cohort members were sampled while nominally healthy, although unrecorded immune exposures were likely present. The donor tested CMV seronegative and was one of the 352 seronegative cohort members. A peripheral blood sample was collected from each donor, and TCR beta sequencing was performed on peripheral blood mononuclear cells. Genomic DNA extraction from the blood cell samples was performed with the Qiagen DNeasy Blood Extraction Kit. The TCR originated in a woman aged 60 to 75 in good health and CMV-seronegative. The chain employs TRBV7-9 and TRBJ1-4, with 8 bases aligning to TRBD1. The sequenced sample consisted of PBMCs. DNA sequence: TGTGCCAGCAGCCTGGACAGGGTCGGGAAACTGTTTTTT. The encoded protein is CASSLDRVGKLFF.